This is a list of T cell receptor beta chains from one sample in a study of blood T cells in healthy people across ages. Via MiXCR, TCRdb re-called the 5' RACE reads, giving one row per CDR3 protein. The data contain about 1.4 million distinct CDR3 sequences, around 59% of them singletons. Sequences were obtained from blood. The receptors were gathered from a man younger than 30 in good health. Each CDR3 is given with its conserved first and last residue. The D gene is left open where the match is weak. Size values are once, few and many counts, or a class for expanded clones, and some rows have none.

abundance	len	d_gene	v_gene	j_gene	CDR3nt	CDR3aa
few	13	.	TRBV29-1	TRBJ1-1	TGCAGCGTTGAACGCAGCGGGAACACTGAAGCTTTCTTT	CSVERSGNTEAFF
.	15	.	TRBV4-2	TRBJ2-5	TGTGCCAGCAGCCAAGGCGGGGAAACGAGAGAGACCCAGTACTTC	CASSQGGETRETQYF
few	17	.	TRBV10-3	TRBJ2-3	TGTGCCATCAGTGAGTCCTCGGGGTTTTCGAGCACAGATACGCAGTATTTT	CAISESSGFSSTDTQYF
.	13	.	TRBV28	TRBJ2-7	TGTGCCAGCAGTGAGGGACACCTCTACGAGCAGTACTTC	CASSEGHLYEQYF
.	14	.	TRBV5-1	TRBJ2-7	TGCGCCAGCAGCCCACAGAGAGGTAACTACGAGCAGTACTTC	CASSPQRGNYEQYF
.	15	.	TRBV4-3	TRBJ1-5	TGCGCCAGCAGCCAAGATGCAGGGTGGAATCAGCCCCAGCATTTT	CASSQDAGWNQPQHF
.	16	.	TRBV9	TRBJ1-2	TGTGCCAGCAGACCTGGGGCCGTATCGTCTAACTATGGCCACACCTTC	CASRPGAVSSNYGHTF
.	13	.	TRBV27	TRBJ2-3	TGTGCCAGCAGTCCCGCACTAGGAGATACGCAGTATTTT	CASSPALGDTQYF
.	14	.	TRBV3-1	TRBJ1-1	TGTGCCAGCAGCCAAGATATTGCCGTAACTGAAGCTTTCTTT	CASSQDIAVTEAFF
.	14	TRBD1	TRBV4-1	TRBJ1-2	TGCGCCAGCAGCCAGGCGACAGGGAGCGATGGCTACACCTTC	CASSQATGSDGYTF
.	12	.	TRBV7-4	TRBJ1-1	TGTGCCAGCAGCTCCATAGGACGAGTAGCTTTCTTT	CASSSIGRVAFF
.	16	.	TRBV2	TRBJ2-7	TGTGCCAGCAGGGGGCCAACTTACAAAAACTCCTACGAGCAGTACTTC	CASRGPTYKNSYEQYF
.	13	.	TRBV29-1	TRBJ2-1	TGCAGCGTTGTAGGGGTTTCTAATTATGAGCAGTTCTTC	CSVVGVSNYEQFF
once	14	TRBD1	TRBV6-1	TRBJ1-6	TGTGCCAGCAACACGGACAGGGGACCATCACCCCTCCACTTT	CASNTDRGPSPLHF
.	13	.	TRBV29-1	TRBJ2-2	TGCAGTGTTGAGTACGGCAACACCGGGGAGCTGTTTTTT	CSVEYGNTGELFF
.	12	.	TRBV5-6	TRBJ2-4	TGTGCCAGCAGCTCCCCTGGGGGAGTTCAGTACTTC	CASSSPGGVQYF
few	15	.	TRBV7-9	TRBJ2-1	TGTGCCAGCAGCTCTGGGGAGGGGGCATGGGATGAGCAGTTCTTC	CASSSGEGAWDEQFF
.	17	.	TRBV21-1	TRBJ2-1	TGTGCCAGCAGCACCAGCGGGGATTCCCTGGCCTACAATGAGCAGTTCTTC	CASSTSGDSLAYNEQFF
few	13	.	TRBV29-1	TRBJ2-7	TGCAGCGTTGTATCAGGGGGGGTCTACGAGCAGTACTTC	CSVVSGGVYEQYF
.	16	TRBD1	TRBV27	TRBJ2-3	TGTGCCAGCAGTTCCACCCAGGGGGCTAGCACAGATACGCGGTATTTT	CASSSTQGASTDTRYF
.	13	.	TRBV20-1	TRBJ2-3	TGCAGTGCTAGAGTCCCTCATGGGGATACGCAGTATTTT	CSARVPHGDTQYF
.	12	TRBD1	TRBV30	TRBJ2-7	TGTGCCTGGACAGGGGGCACATACGAGCAGTACTTC	CAWTGGTYEQYF
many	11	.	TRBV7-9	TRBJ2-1	TGTGCCAGCAGCTTAGACAATGAGCAGTTCTTC	CASSLDNEQFF
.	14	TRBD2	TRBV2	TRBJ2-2	TGTGCCAGACCCCCGACTAGCCGTACCGGGGAGCTGTTTTTT	CARPPTSRTGELFF
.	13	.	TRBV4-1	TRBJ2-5	TGCGCCAGCAGCCCCGTCGGGATAGAGACCCAGTACTTC	CASSPVGIETQYF